This TCR beta chain was found in a study of spatial heterogeneity in lung cancer. Germline CDR1 and CDR2: DFQATT and SNEGSKA (reference sequence). V lost 6 bases to trimming and J lost 0 bases, with 13 bases between them. The CDR3 extends over 14 amino acids. This sample's time point: sample taken at primary tumor resection. Whole RNA came from tumor, nontumor lung or frozen PBMC and was sequenced without being sorted. TCRdb reprocessed the 5' RACE reads with MiXCR, giving one entry per CDR3 protein. The sample consists of some 14,000 distinct CDR3 sequences, roughly 5% of them appearing once. This clonotype was counted at least ten times. Found in a library prepared for alpha chains, this beta chain is an off-target read, and its abundance has little meaning.

Sample: lung tumor tissue, taken at surgery. This chain uses TRBV20-1 with TRBJ2-3; tentatively, D is TRBD1 (5 bases). The clonotype originates from a human donor with early-stage non-small cell lung cancer. This chain's CDR3 is CSASLGLSTDTQYF. The CDR3 DNA is TGCAGTGCCTCCTTGGGGCTTAGCACAGATACGCAGTATTTT.